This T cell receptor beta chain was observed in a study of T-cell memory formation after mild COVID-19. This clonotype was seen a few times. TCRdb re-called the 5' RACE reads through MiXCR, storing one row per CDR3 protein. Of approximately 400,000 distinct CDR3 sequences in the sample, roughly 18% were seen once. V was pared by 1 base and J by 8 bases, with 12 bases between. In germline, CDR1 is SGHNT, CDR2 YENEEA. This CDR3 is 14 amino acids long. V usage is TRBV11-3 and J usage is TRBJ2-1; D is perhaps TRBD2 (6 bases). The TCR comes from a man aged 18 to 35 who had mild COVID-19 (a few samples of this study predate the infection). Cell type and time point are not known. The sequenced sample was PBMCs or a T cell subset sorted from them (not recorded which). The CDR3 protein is CASSLVRGSDEQFF. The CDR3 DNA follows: TGTGCCAGCAGCTTAGTCCGGGGGTCGGATGAGCAGTTCTTC.